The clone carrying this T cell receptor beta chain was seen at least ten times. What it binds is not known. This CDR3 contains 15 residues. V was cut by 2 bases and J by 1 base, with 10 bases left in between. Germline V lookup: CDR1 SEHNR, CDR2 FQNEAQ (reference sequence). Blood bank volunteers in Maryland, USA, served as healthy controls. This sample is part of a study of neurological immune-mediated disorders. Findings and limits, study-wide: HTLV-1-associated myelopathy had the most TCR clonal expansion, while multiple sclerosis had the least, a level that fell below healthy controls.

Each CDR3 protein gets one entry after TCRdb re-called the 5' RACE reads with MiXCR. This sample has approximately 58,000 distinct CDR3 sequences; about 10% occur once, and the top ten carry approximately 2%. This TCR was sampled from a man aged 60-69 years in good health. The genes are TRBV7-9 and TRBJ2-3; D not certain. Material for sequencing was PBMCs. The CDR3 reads CASSLLSVRTDTQYF. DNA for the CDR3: TGTGCCAGCAGCTTATTGAGCGTTCGCACAGATACGCAGTATTTT.